These T cell receptor beta chains were read from a single sample in a study of OX40 agonist ivuxolimab in advanced cancers. Some clones are missing from TCRdb's copy, which holds only in-frame ones; the method was immunoSEQ multiplex PCR. The data hold 75,000 to 95,000 clones, with roughly nine tenths observed a single time. Sequences were derived from CD4+ or CD8+ T cells sorted from blood, sampled in a trial of the OX40 agonist ivuxolimab. The receptors here all came from an adult with an advanced solid tumor such as melanoma, head and neck, liver or kidney cancer. The CDR3 runs from the conserved cysteine through the conserved F or W. The order of the fields is clone size, D gene, V gene, J gene, CDR3 DNA, CDR3 protein. The D gene is left open where the match is weak. The size entry is marked missing in some rows and otherwise reads once, few, many or a size class.

abundance: -; d_gene: -; v_gene: TRBV5-1; j_gene: TRBJ2-3; CDR3nt: TGCGCCAGCAGCTTATTACCCACAAAAGGCACAGATACGCAGTATTTT; CDR3aa: CASSLLPTKGTDTQYF
abundance: -; d_gene: -; v_gene: TRBV5-6; j_gene: TRBJ2-3; CDR3nt: TGTGCCAGCAGCTTGAATGACGGGGTTACGCAGTATTTT; CDR3aa: CASSLNDGVTQYF
abundance: -; d_gene: -; v_gene: TRBV6-5; j_gene: TRBJ1-2; CDR3nt: TGTGCCAGCAGTGAACTGACAGGATCTTATGGCTACACCTTC; CDR3aa: CASSELTGSYGYTF
abundance: once; d_gene: -; v_gene: TRBV18; j_gene: TRBJ1-4; CDR3nt: TGTGCCAGCTCACCACCGGCGGCAACCGGGGGTGAAAAACTGTTTTTT; CDR3aa: CASSPPAATGGEKLFF
abundance: -; d_gene: -; v_gene: TRBV29-1; j_gene: TRBJ2-3; CDR3nt: TGCAGCGCGACAGGATATACGCAGTATTTT; CDR3aa: CSATGYTQYF
abundance: -; d_gene: TRBD2; v_gene: TRBV19; j_gene: TRBJ2-7; CDR3nt: TGTGCCAGTAGCCAGACTAGCGCCTCCTACGAGCAGTACTTC; CDR3aa: CASSQTSASYEQYF
abundance: -; d_gene: TRBD2; v_gene: TRBV2; j_gene: TRBJ2-1; CDR3nt: TGTGCCAGCATACTAGCAACGGGAGGGTACAATGAGCAGTTCTTC; CDR3aa: CASILATGGYNEQFF
abundance: -; d_gene: TRBD1; v_gene: TRBV28; j_gene: TRBJ2-7; CDR3nt: TGTGCCAGCAGCCAAACCGAGACAGGGGGGTACTTC; CDR3aa: CASSQTETGGYF
abundance: -; d_gene: -; v_gene: TRBV2; j_gene: TRBJ2-6; CDR3nt: TGTGCCAGCAGTGAAGAGGGCTCTGGGGCCAACGTCCTGACTTTC; CDR3aa: CASSEEGSGANVLTF
abundance: -; d_gene: -; v_gene: TRBV5-6; j_gene: TRBJ1-2; CDR3nt: TGTGCCAGCAGCTTGTTTTTATCCGGTGACACCTTC; CDR3aa: CASSLFLSGDTF
abundance: -; d_gene: -; v_gene: TRBV6-1; j_gene: TRBJ2-1; CDR3nt: TGTGCCAGCAGTGGACTAGTAGCCCACAATGAGCAGTTCTTC; CDR3aa: CASSGLVAHNEQFF
abundance: -; d_gene: -; v_gene: TRBV5-5; j_gene: TRBJ2-5; CDR3nt: TGTGCCAGCAGCTTAACTCAGGGAGGTGGTTGGGGGAAAGAGACCCAGTACTTC; CDR3aa: CASSLTQGGGWGKETQYF
abundance: -; d_gene: -; v_gene: TRBV5-4; j_gene: TRBJ2-7; CDR3nt: TGTGCCAGCAGCTTAATGTCGGGAGTTTTAATCGAGCAGTACTTC; CDR3aa: CASSLMSGVLIEQYF
abundance: -; d_gene: -; v_gene: TRBV7-2; j_gene: TRBJ2-2; CDR3nt: TGTGCCAGCAGCCCTAGTTCGGGGCCCGGGGAGCTGTTTTTT; CDR3aa: CASSPSSGPGELFF
abundance: once; d_gene: -; v_gene: TRBV28; j_gene: TRBJ1-5; CDR3nt: TGTGCCAGCAGCCTCACCGGCAGCTGGGCCCAGCATTTT; CDR3aa: CASSLTGSWAQHF
abundance: -; d_gene: TRBD2; v_gene: TRBV30; j_gene: TRBJ2-2; CDR3nt: TGTGCCTGGATTAGAGTAGCGGGAGTAGGGGAGCTGTTTTTT; CDR3aa: CAWIRVAGVGELFF
abundance: -; d_gene: -; v_gene: TRBV29-1; j_gene: TRBJ2-2; CDR3nt: TGCAGCGTTGGCGTGAACACCGGGGAGCTGTTTTTT; CDR3aa: CSVGVNTGELFF
abundance: -; d_gene: -; v_gene: TRBV7-9; j_gene: TRBJ2-5; CDR3nt: TGTGCCAGCAGCATACTGCTAGAGACCCAGTACTTC; CDR3aa: CASSILLETQYF
abundance: -; d_gene: -; v_gene: TRBV6-4; j_gene: TRBJ2-5; CDR3nt: TGTGCCAGCAGTGACTCGAGACACCCGGTTCGAGAGACCCAGTACTTC; CDR3aa: CASSDSRHPVRETQYF
abundance: -; d_gene: -; v_gene: TRBV29-1; j_gene: TRBJ2-3; CDR3nt: TGCAGCGTTGAATTAGATTGGTCAGATACGCAGTATTTT; CDR3aa: CSVELDWSDTQYF
abundance: -; d_gene: -; v_gene: TRBV10-3; j_gene: TRBJ1-1; CDR3nt: TGTGCCATCAGCCGAGCGGGGGGTAGAGGGGACACTGAAGCTTTCTTT; CDR3aa: CAISRAGGRGDTEAFF
abundance: -; d_gene: -; v_gene: TRBV11-3; j_gene: TRBJ2-1; CDR3nt: TGTGCCAGCAGCTTAGATCTTGGTCGTAATGAGCAGTTCTTC; CDR3aa: CASSLDLGRNEQFF
abundance: -; d_gene: -; v_gene: TRBV6-1; j_gene: TRBJ1-2; CDR3nt: TGTGCCAGCATTCGAACGGGAACTAACTATGGCTACACCTTC; CDR3aa: CASIRTGTNYGYTF
abundance: -; d_gene: -; v_gene: TRBV2; j_gene: TRBJ2-5; CDR3nt: TGTGCCAGCAAGGCGGAAGAGACCCAGTACTTC; CDR3aa: CASKAEETQYF
abundance: -; d_gene: TRBD1; v_gene: TRBV4-1; j_gene: TRBJ1-1; CDR3nt: TGCGCCAGCAGCCAAGAGCAGGGGGAGAAGAACACTGAAGCTTTCTTT; CDR3aa: CASSQEQGEKNTEAFF
abundance: few; d_gene: -; v_gene: TRBV28; j_gene: TRBJ2-7; CDR3nt: TGTGCCAGCAGCCCCCCGGTACGGGCCTACGAGCAGTACTTC; CDR3aa: CASSPPVRAYEQYF
abundance: -; d_gene: -; v_gene: TRBV5-4; j_gene: TRBJ2-7; CDR3nt: TGTGCCAGCAGCTTGGTAGACAGGGAGGGAAACGAGCAGTACTTC; CDR3aa: CASSLVDREGNEQYF
abundance: -; d_gene: TRBD2; v_gene: TRBV6-1; j_gene: TRBJ2-1; CDR3nt: TGTGCCAGCAGTACCCCGGGACTATCTGAGCAGTTCTTC; CDR3aa: CASSTPGLSEQFF
abundance: -; d_gene: -; v_gene: TRBV7-9; j_gene: TRBJ1-2; CDR3nt: TGTGCCAGCAGCTCACTCGACCCGAACTATGGCTACACCTTC; CDR3aa: CASSSLDPNYGYTF